The clone carrying this TCR beta chain showed up just once. No antigen is known for it. The length of the CDR3 is 14 residues. Germline-derived CDR1 and CDR2 are MNHNS and SASEGT. V lost 2 bases to trimming and J lost 4 bases; unmatched junction nucleotides: 4. PBMCs were derived from 10 ml fresh peripheral blood. This sample is drawn from a study of T cells in Graves' hyperthyroidism and ophthalmopathy. Broader study findings: Within blood appeared most thyroid clonotypes that had expanded above 0.001. Stable hyperthyroidism was told apart from ophthalmopathy by a model built on 13 V-J features.

Authors of the study amplified TCR beta CDR3 regions from RNA transcripts. HTBI primers drove first-round RT-PCR of the TCR CDR3. From the multiplex PCR reads, TCRdb called clonotypes with MiXCR, one entry per CDR3 protein. The sample includes about 400,000 distinct CDR3 sequences, approximately 14% of them seen just once. The chain links TRBV6-1 to TRBJ1-1; 7 bases fit TRBD1. The sample comprised blood. This clonotype originated in a woman aged 18-35 years with Graves' hyperthyroidism. Written as DNA, the CDR3 is TGTGCCAGCAGTGAACCGGGACAGCTCACTGAAGCTTTCTTT. It yields the protein CASSEPGQLTEAFF.